This T cell receptor (beta chain) was identified in a study of T cell responses to AZD1222 COVID-19 vaccine. Study findings and constraints: At study baseline, merely more than 5 AZD1222 recipients were seropositive. Donor demographics were predominantly white British with a female majority; clonal diversity may be underestimated.

With regard to this clone: Its antigen is not known.

This CDR3 is built from 13 residues. Trimming removed 6 bases at V and 2 bases at J, with 8 bases between. Second-dose groups at about 4 or about 12 weeks were pooled. Clones were read by immunoSEQ multiplex PCR, and TCRdb kept only the in-frame ones, dropping some. Of roughly 150,000 clones listed, about 92% were seen once; the top ten hold 5% to 6.5%. V and J are TRBV12-3 or TRBV12-4 and TRBJ1-5, with D perhaps matching TRBD1 (6 bases). The source material was peripheral blood, sampled 28 days after the second AZD1222 dose. This TCR was sampled from an adult who received the AZD1222 COVID-19 vaccine. The CDR3 DNA sequence: TGTGCCAGCAGGGCAGGGGGCAATCAGCCCCAGCATTTT. Its protein is CASRAGGNQPQHF.